This passage covers 29 T cell receptor beta chains from one sample sequenced in a study of Graves' ophthalmopathy and Graves' hyperthyroidism (dated by TCRdb to the late 2010s). Instrument on record: Illumina HiSeq 2000. TCR beta CDR3 regions were amplified from RNA transcripts for repertoire sequencing. The first round was an RT-PCR using HTBI primers with the Qiagen OneStep RT-PCR kit, and this first round was followed by a second-round multiplex PCR, then size selection and purification. TCRdb itself trimmed the public reads at Q25 with fastp, ran MiXCR and retained productive beta chains. Records with the same CDR3 protein are collapsed into one entry carrying the most frequent genes and DNA. This sample gives hundreds of thousands of distinct CDR3 sequences in total; 22% of them show up just once. The leading ten clones occupy 7.1% of the sample. The sequenced sample consisted of peripheral blood. The receptors originated from a woman in her late teens or twenties with stable Graves' hyperthyroidism. Some clones in this sample may be carry-over from other donors' samples. Donor details come from another sample of the same person, matched by shared clones.

This clonotype was seen only a few times. The J gene is TRBJ1-1, the V gene TRBV6-5; D remains unclear. Germline CDR1 is MNHEY and CDR2 is SVGAGI. The CDR3 spans 14 residues. V was cut by 0 bases and J by 3 bases, with 8 bases left in between. CDR3 bases: TGTGCCAGCAGTTACTCGATTTCGTACACTGAAGCTTTCTTT. This sequence encodes CASSYSISYTEAFF.

This clonotype was observed at least ten times. The rearrangement uses TRBV28 and TRBJ2-4; a possible D gene is TRBD2 (7 bases). The CDR3 consists of 13 residues. The V end was cut by 7 bases, the J end by 6 bases, with 13 bases between. CDR1 MDHEN and CDR2 SYDVKM come from the germline V gene. The CDR3 here is CASNPGEGNIQYF. The DNA for the CDR3 is TGTGCCAGCAATCCAGGGGAGGGAAACATTCAGTACTTC.

This clonotype was detected only a few times. The chain recombines TRBV19 with TRBJ1-1; no clear D gene. Trimming cost V 4 bases and J 3 bases, with 15 bases left between them. CDR1 is LNHDA and CDR2 is SQIVND in the germline V gene (reference sequence). This CDR3 has 15 residues. The CDR3 is CASSKRAGDHTEAFF. DNA for the CDR3: TGTGCCAGTAGTAAGCGGGCCGGTGACCACACTGAAGCTTTCTTT.

This clonotype was recorded once. The CDR3 spells CASSGLPVFF. CDR3 nucleotides: TGTGCCAGCAGTGGACTGCCGGTGTTTTTT. The chain uses TRBV6-1 and TRBJ2-2; D call uncertain. Trimming removed 4 bases at V and 15 bases at J, with 9 bases between. Per the germline V gene, CDR1 is MNHNS and CDR2 is SASEGT. CDR3 length equals 10 residues.

The table lists this clonotype with a count of one. V gene TRBV9 combines with J gene TRBJ2-7; 8 bases map to TRBD1. The CDR3 has 15 amino acids. The germline gives CDR1 SGDLS, CDR2 YYNGEE. The junction had 4 bases not matched to a gene; V was cut back by 2 bases and J by 0 bases. The CDR3 loop is CASSVSGQGSYEQYF. The CDR3 DNA sequence: TGTGCCAGCAGCGTGTCAGGACAGGGCTCCTACGAGCAGTACTTC.

This clonotype was counted only a few times. The chain couples TRBV6-4 to TRBJ2-6; 14 bases match TRBD2. Unmatched junction bases numbered 9, after V lost 5 bases and J lost 3 bases. The CDR3 is 19 residues long. Germline V lookup: CDR1 MRHNA, CDR2 SNTAGT. The DNA of the CDR3 is TGTGCCAGCAGTCGACCGGGACTAGCGGGAGTGTTTGGGGCCAACGTCCTGACTTTC. Protein sequence: CASSRPGLAGVFGANVLTF.

As concerns this clonotype: A much larger clone is a single base away; this may be a read error. This chain joins TRBV7-2 and TRBJ1-1; a weak D match, TRBD1 (6 bases). CDR1 SGHTA and CDR2 FQGNSA come from the germline V gene. The CDR3 covers 18 residues. CDR3 amino acids: CASSLALPRGKGSTEACF. The CDR3 DNA reads TGTGCCAGCAGCTTAGCCCTACCCAGGGGAAAGGGTAGCACTGAAGCTTGCTTT.

On this clonotype itself: Just one base apart from a much larger clone, this may be a read error. The chain combines TRBV12-3 or TRBV12-4 with TRBJ1-2; TRBD1 agrees at 7 bases. CDR3 length: 13 amino acids. CDR3 in amino acids: CASTATGSDGYSF. The CDR3 DNA sequence: TGTGCCAGCACCGCGACAGGGTCCGATGGCTACTCCTTC.

The sample holds many counts of this clonotype. The V call is TRBV27, the J call TRBJ1-6; D possibly corresponds to TRBD1 (6 bases). The germline V gene has CDR1 MNHEY and CDR2 SMNVEV (reference sequence). This CDR3 comprises 13 residues. Trimming cost V 10 bases and J 9 bases, with 16 bases left between them. DNA for the CDR3: TGTGCCATCGGAAGGGGGAGTGGTTCACCCCTCCACTTT. Encoded protein: CAIGRGSGSPLHF.

Only a few counts were recorded for this clonotype. This sequence joins TRBV6-1 and TRBJ1-3; D is ambiguous. The V gene lost 4 bases and the J gene lost 4 bases, with 8 bases spanning the gap. The CDR3 has 13 amino acids. CDR1 MNHNS and CDR2 SASEGT come from the germline V gene. In DNA form, the CDR3 reads TGTGCCAGCAGTGCCCTGGAGGGAAACACCATATATTTT. Its translation: CASSALEGNTIYF.

Many counts were recorded for this clonotype. V and J are TRBV20-1 and TRBJ2-5; 9 bases align to TRBD2. J gave up 5 bases and V 3 bases, and 19 bases lay outside the gene matches. The CDR3 spans 18 residues. CDR1 and CDR2 (germline): DFQATT, SNEGSKA (reference sequence). CDR3 nucleotides: TGCAGTGCTAGCGGTACTACCCGAGGGGCGGGAGGGCCGGAGACCCAGTACTTC. It yields the protein CSASGTTRGAGGPETQYF.

This chain joins TRBV6-5 and TRBJ1-6; D not resolved. The CDR3 covers 15 residues. Germline CDR1 reads MNHEY; CDR2 reads SVGAGI. V dropped 5 bases and J dropped 5 bases, with 13 bases sitting between them. CDR3 sequence: CASSLEFGDNSPLHF. CDR3 nucleotide sequence: TGTGCCAGCAGTCTCGAGTTCGGTGATAATTCACCCCTCCACTTT.

The chain recombines TRBV11-2 with TRBJ2-5; 12 positions match TRBD2. The V gene's germline CDR1 is SGHAT and CDR2 FQNNGV. Trimming cost V 6 bases and J 5 bases; bases outside gene matches: 7. This CDR3 contains 15 residues. The CDR3, as DNA: TGTGCCAGCAGTTTGACTAGCGGGAGTTATGAGACCCAGTACTTC. The encoded protein is CASSLTSGSYETQYF.

This sequence joins TRBV28 and TRBJ1-1; D is perhaps TRBD1 (5 bases). The V gene lost 2 bases and the J gene lost 0 bases, with 16 bases spanning the gap. CDR3 length equals 17 residues. The germline gives CDR1 MDHEN, CDR2 SYDVKM. The CDR3 protein is CASSLGPGRGVNTEAFF. CDR3 DNA: TGTGCCAGCAGTTTAGGTCCAGGGCGGGGGGTGAACACTGAAGCTTTCTTT.

The genes are TRBV28 and TRBJ1-1, with D perhaps TRBD1 (5 bases). Trimming took 2 bases from V and 5 from J, leaving 12 bases between them. From germline, CDR1 is MDHEN and CDR2 SYDVKM. This CDR3 is built from 14 residues. CDR3 residues: CASSLAGITTEAFF. The CDR3 DNA reads as TGTGCCAGCAGTTTAGCAGGGATTACGACTGAAGCTTTCTTT.

This clonotype has at least ten counts. The V call is TRBV27, the J call TRBJ2-5, with TRBD2 identical over 7 bases. Germline V lookup: CDR1 MNHEY, CDR2 SMNVEV (reference sequence). With V trimmed by 4 bases and J by 2 bases, 4 bases remained unmatched. This CDR3 contains 14 residues. This CDR3 reads CASSSASGQETQYF. DNA of the CDR3: TGTGCCAGCAGTTCGGCTAGCGGACAAGAGACCCAGTACTTC.

This CDR3 is CASSPSSWGENTEAFF. The DNA for the CDR3 is TGTGCCAGCAGCCCTAGCAGTTGGGGCGAGAACACTGAAGCTTTCTTT. V usage is TRBV12-3 or TRBV12-4 and J usage is TRBJ1-1; tentatively, D is TRBD1 (5 bases). Trimming removed 6 bases from V and 1 base from J, with 18 bases in between. The CDR3 is 16 amino acids.

This clonotype was found many times. The genes are TRBV12-5 and TRBJ1-5, with D unclear. The CDR3 totals 17 residues. With 0 bases removed from V and 3 bases from J, the gap between germline ends came to 15 bases. Germline CDR1 LGHNT, CDR2 FRNRAP. The chain's CDR3 is CASGLVIRGEDNQPQHF. The CDR3, as DNA: TGTGCTAGTGGTTTGGTAATCCGGGGTGAGGACAATCAGCCCCAGCATTTT.

J is TRBJ2-7 and V is TRBV27; a weak D match, TRBD2 (6 bases). This CDR3 has 12 residues. Trimming left V 5 bases short and J 6 bases short, with 11 bases between. The germline V gene has CDR1 MNHEY and CDR2 SMNVEV (reference sequence). In nucleotides, the CDR3 is TGTGCCAGCAGTCAGTGGGGAGGCGAGCAGTACTTC. As protein: CASSQWGGEQYF.

The rearrangement joins TRBV15 to TRBJ1-2; weak D call: TRBD1 (5 bases). Germline assignment: CDR1 LNHNV and CDR2 YYDKDF (reference sequence). The CDR3 is 15 residues long. The V and J ends lost 6 bases and 8 bases respectively, with 22 bases between them. Here the CDR3 reads CATRPESGIPRGYTF. In DNA, the CDR3 is TGTGCCACCAGGCCCGAATCAGGGATCCCAAGGGGCTACACCTTC.

The table lists this clonotype with many counts. The chain links TRBV30 to TRBJ2-7, with a tentative D call TRBD1 (5 bases). The CDR3 totals 13 residues. Per germline, CDR1 GTSNPN and CDR2 SVGIG (reference sequence). V shed 0 bases and J shed 4 bases, with 10 bases lying between them. The CDR3 sequence is CAWSVLGVYEQYF. CDR3 bases: TGTGCCTGGAGTGTATTAGGGGTATACGAGCAGTACTTC.

The chain combines TRBV12-5 with TRBJ2-2; TRBD2 aligns across 7 bases. The V segment lost 5 bases and the J segment 4 bases; nucleotides outside the gene matches: 10. The CDR3 sequence is 16 residues long. Germline assignment: CDR1 LGHNT and CDR2 FRNRAP. CDR3 region: CASGLSSGPVTGELFF. The CDR3 DNA follows: TGTGCTAGTGGTCTTTCTAGCGGCCCTGTCACCGGGGAGCTGTTTTTT.

The CDR3 DNA is TGTGCCAGCAGTTACGGGGGCGGGGAGACCCAGTACTTC. It encodes CASSYGGGETQYF. V is TRBV12-3 or TRBV12-4 and J is TRBJ2-5; D tentatively fits TRBD1 or TRBD2 (6 bases each). The CDR3 covers 13 residues. Deletions cut 4 bases from V and 5 bases from J, with 11 bases between.

This clonotype was observed many times. This chain links TRBV28 with TRBJ1-2; 7 bases are a match to TRBD1. From germline, CDR1 is MDHEN and CDR2 SYDVKM. Germline trimming cut 6 bases from V and 2 bases from J; bases unmatched to any gene: 3. The CDR3 contains 13 residues. The CDR3, as DNA: TGTGCCAGCAGGGGACAGATCAACTATGGCTACACCTTC. It translates to CASRGQINYGYTF.

The table lists this clonotype with a few counts. A single base separates this from a much larger clone, so it may be a read error. The chain links TRBV9 to TRBJ2-2; a possible D gene is TRBD1 (6 bases). The germline V gene encodes CDR1 SGDLS and CDR2 YYNGEE. The CDR3 runs to 16 residues. Trimming pared 1 base from V and 1 base from J, leaving 11 bases between. CDR3 nucleotides: TGTGCCAGCAGCGTATCCGGGACAAGGAACACCGGGGAGCTGTTTTTT. Protein product: CASSVSGTRNTGELFF.

This clonotype has more than one count but fewer than ten. CDR3 region: CATSAGFLNTEAFF. The CDR3 DNA reads TGTGCCACCAGCGCCGGGTTCTTGAACACTGAAGCTTTCTTT. This chain uses TRBV15 with TRBJ1-1; D is uncertain. In germline, CDR1 is LNHNV, CDR2 YYDKDF (reference sequence). V lost 5 bases, J lost 0 bases, and 10 bases lay in between. The length of the CDR3 is 14 residues.

This chain joins TRBV12-3 or TRBV12-4 and TRBJ1-1; 9 bases fit TRBD1. There are 14 residues in the CDR3. V gave up 6 bases and J gave up 4 bases; unmatched junction bases: 6. This CDR3 reads CASSSNRGLTEAFF. The CDR3 coding sequence is TGTGCCAGCAGCTCAAACAGGGGGCTCACTGAAGCTTTCTTT.

This rearrangement joins TRBV24-1 to TRBJ2-7; 11 nucleotides line up with TRBD1. Losses at the gene ends were 3 bases for V and 4 bases for J; bases not matched to a gene: 4. This CDR3 is 15 amino acids long. The germline V gene has CDR1 KGHDR and CDR2 SFDVKD. The CDR3 DNA sequence: TGTGCCACCAGTGATCTTGGGACAGGGGGATACGAGCAGTACTTC. Its translation: CATSDLGTGGYEQYF.

This clonotype was recorded at least ten times. The chain has TRBV9 and TRBJ1-1, with D tentatively TRBD1 (5 bases). Germline V gives CDR1 SGDLS, CDR2 YYNGEE. This CDR3 has 18 residues. Trimming took off 3 bases at V and 0 bases at J, with 21 bases between the two ends. The CDR3 loop reads CASSGGSGDRPLNTEAFF. CDR3 DNA: TGTGCCAGCAGCGGCGGGAGTGGGGACCGGCCTCTGAACACTGAAGCTTTCTTT.